The present TCR beta chain was sequenced within a study of CD8+CD57+ T cells in acquired aplastic anemia (dated by TCRdb to between 2018 and 2020). Turning to the overall study: DNA extracted from sorted CD4+ and CD8+ cells had a mean of approximately 3.3 ug, with a range of roughly 0.17 to 30 ug. An average of approximately 10 million reads for CD4+ cells and roughly 12 million reads for CD8+ cells was obtained from healthy donor samples.

Findings and caveats that apply to the study as a whole: Although roughly 30 CD8+ CDR3 sequences were shared by patients and controls, these sequences appeared highly expressed in patients and within the immunodominant clones of patients. CD8+ Simpson's diversity did not differ significantly between patients and healthy controls (P=0.060).

This clonotype was seen repeatedly, ten times or more. It has no known antigen specificity. Base qualities were left out, and no much larger clone turns up one base away. In this study, sorted CD4+ and CD8+ T cells from the blood of healthy subjects and of severe aplastic anemia patients had their TCR repertoires deep-sequenced. Ficoll-Paque density gradient centrifugation was used to isolate peripheral blood mononuclear cells. Before DNA extraction, CD4+ and CD8+ T cells were sorted with FACS or magnetic beads. TCR beta VDJ combination and CDR3 sequence profiling used genomic DNA as the template. An Illumina HiSeq 2000 was used for TCR repertoire sequencing. The authors' pipeline ran thus. Repertoires were assessed using TRBV/TRBJ rearrangement plots, CDR3 size and DJ length profiles, and Simpson's diversity index. Whichever DNA sequence was most abundant in the deep sequencing data was defined as the immunodominant clone. CDR3 amino acid sequences were screened for sharing across subjects and were compared with published repertoires and the VDJdb database. Starting from the raw public reads, TCRdb applied fastp trimming at Q25, assembled clones with MiXCR and retained in-frame beta chains. Here each entry gathers all rows of one CDR3 protein and keeps the most common genes and DNA. The V and J calls reflect TCRdb's pipeline rather than the authors' work. For this sample the table gives under 200,000 distinct CDR3 sequences, of which approximately 43% were detected only once. The ten most abundant clones make up about 1.1% of the sample.

Compared with germline, V lacks 0 bases and J lacks 7 bases; bases without a gene match: 10. The CDR3 runs 15 amino acids, cysteine and phenylalanine included. Only the CDR3 portion is preserved as DNA: 45 bases, with reading frame beginning at the first base. CDR1 SGDLS and CDR2 YYNGEE are derived from the germline V gene. The sequencing sample was made of sorted CD4+, CD8+, or CD8+CD57+ T cells (not recorded which) from PBMCs. The V and J segments used are TRBV9 and TRBJ2-7, and TRBD1 matches 7 of the central bases. The clonotype comes from a human donor in good health. The DNA sequence is given as TGTGCCAGCAGCGTAGGGAAGGGACAGTGGGGGGAGCAGTACTTC. This yields the protein CASSVGKGQWGEQYF. Reference TRBV9 and TRBJ2-7 proteins supply the regions before and after the CDR3; the full variable domain is: DSGVTQTPKHLITATGQRVTLRCSPRSGDLSVYWYQQSLDQGLQFLIQYYNGEERAKGNILERFSAQQFPDLHSELNLSSLELGDSALYFCASSVGKGQWGEQYFGPGTRLTVT.